This T cell receptor (beta chain) was captured by sequencing in a study of cytomegalovirus exposure and HLA in healthy donors. Study conclusions and caveats: Later analysis associated a missense DCLRE1C variant with TCR beta V- and J-gene trimming.

Comment on this clone: Its antigen is not known.

60 Vbeta and 13 Jbeta primers were used in PCR. This table comes from immunoSEQ multiplex PCR, and its TCRdb copy is limited to in-frame clones, with some not included. The specimen's table records approximately 52,000 clones. Sequencing was performed on PBMCs. The source of this sequence is a man aged 45-60 years in good health and CMV-seropositive.

The CDR3 loop is CAIRPGQGTEAFF. The CDR3 nucleotides are TGTGCCATCAGGCCGGGACAGGGCACTGAAGCTTTCTTT. V is TRBV10-3 and J is TRBJ1-1; 9 bases are shared with TRBD1. The germline V gene encodes CDR1 ENHRY and CDR2 SYGVKD. The CDR3 is made up of 13 amino acids. The V and J ends lost 6 bases and 4 bases, in that order; junction bases with no gene match: 3.